These 25 T cell receptor beta chains came from one sample sequenced in a study of blood T cell repertoires in COVID-19. Using immunoSEQ multiplex PCR, the repertoire was profiled, and TCRdb retains in-frame clones only, with some absent. In the table there are 150,000 to 200,000 clones, around 80% of which are singletons. The source material was PBMCs or T cells enriched from blood (not recorded which). These TCRs come from a woman between 50 and 59 years old with acute COVID-19.

The chain couples TRBV19 to TRBJ2-5; 10 bases line up with TRBD1. The CDR3 is 15 residues long. CDR1 and CDR2 (germline): LNHDA, SQIVND (reference sequence). Trimming took 10 bases from V and 4 from J; bases not matched to a gene: 12. The CDR3 bases are TGTGCCACTCTCGCCGGGACAGGGGTCGGAGAGACCCAGTACTTC. This codes for CATLAGTGVGETQYF.

The chain links TRBV6-5 to TRBJ2-1; 7 bases line up with TRBD1. From germline, CDR1 is MNHEY and CDR2 SVGAGI. CDR3 length: 14 residues. The V and J ends lost 7 bases and 8 bases, in that order; junction bases with no gene match: 11. CDR3 sequence: CASMRQGVVYEQFF. Here the CDR3 DNA reads TGTGCCAGCATGCGGCAGGGGGTTGTGTATGAGCAGTTCTTC.

The chain has TRBV29-1 and TRBJ1-2; 9 nucleotides match TRBD1. J gave up 5 bases and V 6 bases, and 16 bases lay outside the gene matches. There are 16 residues in the CDR3. CDR1 and CDR2 (germline): SQVTM, ANQGSEA. CDR3 in amino acids: CSVAAGTGTRGYGYTF. CDR3 nucleotides: TGCAGCGTCGCGGCAGGGACAGGGACGCGGGGTTATGGCTACACCTTC. Looking up the rest from reference TRBV29-1 and TRBJ1-2 gives the full variable domain: SAVISQKPSRDICQRGTSLTIQCQVDSQVTMMFWYRQQPGQSLTLIATANQGSEATYESGFVIDKFPISRPNLTFSTLTVSNMSPEDSSIYLCSVAAGTGTRGYGYTFGSGTRLTVV.

V is TRBV24-1 and J is TRBJ2-1; D is possibly TRBD1 (6 bases). Germline V gene lookup returns CDR1 KGHDR and CDR2 SFDVKD. This CDR3 is built from 14 residues. V gave up 4 bases and J gave up 9 bases, with 15 bases separating them. CDR3 nucleotide sequence: TGTGCCACCAGTGACCGACGGGACATCACTGAGCAGTTCTTC. Its protein product is CATSDRRDITEQFF.

V usage is TRBV28 and J usage is TRBJ1-1; possible D gene TRBD1, 6 bases. Trimming left V 10 bases short and J 4 bases short, with 10 bases between. CDR1 and CDR2 (germline): MDHEN, SYDVKM. The CDR3 runs 11 residues. The CDR3 DNA follows: TGTGCCACACAGGGTCCCACTGAAGCTTTCTTT. This encodes CATQGPTEAFF.

This rearrangement joins TRBV6-4 to TRBJ1-6; 8 nucleotides match TRBD1. Germline CDR1 and CDR2: MRHNA and SNTAGT. The CDR3 consists of 15 residues. J gave up 4 bases and V 6 bases, and 5 bases lay outside the gene matches. DNA for the CDR3: TGTGCCAGCAGACCAGGGGGCGAGTATAATTCACCCCTCCACTTT. Protein product: CASRPGGEYNSPLHF.

This rearrangement joins TRBV19 to TRBJ1-2; 10 bases agree with TRBD1. J lost 4 bases, V lost 2 bases, and 10 bases had no gene match. Germline loops: CDR1 LNHDA, CDR2 SQIVND (reference sequence). This CDR3 comprises 17 residues. CDR3 DNA: TGTGCCAGTAGTATATCCCCAGGACAGGGGGGGACCTATGGCTACACCTTC. Protein: CASSISPGQGGTYGYTF.

The genes are TRBV5-6 and TRBJ1-1; TRBD1 matches 8 bases. CDR1 and CDR2 (germline): SGHDT, YYEEEE. The CDR3 runs 16 residues. With 4 bases clipped from V and 4 bases from J, the junction kept 12 bases outside the gene matches. The CDR3 nucleotides read TGTGCCAGCAGCCTTGGACAGGGCGCAGGGTTCACTGAAGCTTTCTTT. It translates to CASSLGQGAGFTEAFF.

This clone appeared once. The V call is TRBV14, the J call TRBJ1-1, with 11 bases lining up with TRBD1. Germline V CDR1 and CDR2: SGHDN, FVKESK. With V trimmed by 0 bases and J by 7 bases, 13 bases remained unmatched. The CDR3 covers 18 residues. Here the CDR3 DNA reads TGTGCCAGCAGCCAAGACTATCCGGGACAGGGGGGATTGTTTGAAGCTTTCTTT. Amino acid sequence: CASSQDYPGQGGLFEAFF. The entire variable domain, with the rest obtained from reference TRBV14 and TRBJ1-1, is as follows: EAGVTQFPSHSVIEKGQTVTLRCDPISGHDNLYWYRRVMGKEIKFLLHFVKESKQDESGMPNNRFLAERTGGTYSTLKVQPAELEDSGVYFCASSQDYPGQGGLFEAFFGQGTRLTVV.

The J gene is TRBJ2-7, the V gene TRBV11-2; 9 nucleotides match TRBD2. This CDR3 is 18 amino acids long. The ends lost 2 bases at V and 2 bases at J; junction bases unmatched: 13. Per germline, CDR1 SGHAT and CDR2 FQNNGV. CDR3 sequence: CASSLWGSSSGETYEQYV. DNA of the CDR3: TGTGCCAGCAGCTTATGGGGCTCCTCTAGCGGGGAGACCTACGAGCAGTACGTC.

The V and J genes are TRBV7-2 and TRBJ2-4, with 9 positions matching TRBD1. CDR3 length: 16 residues. Germline CDR1 and CDR2: SGHTA and FQGNSA. The ends lost 1 base at V and 2 bases at J; junction bases unmatched: 3. This CDR3 is CASSLGGQGPKNIQYF. The CDR3 DNA reads as TGTGCCAGCAGCTTAGGTGGACAGGGGCCCAAAAACATTCAGTACTTC.

This clone has only a few counts. The chain links TRBV7-2 to TRBJ1-2; D unresolved. The CDR3 loop spans 13 amino acids. Germline CDR1 is SGHTA and CDR2 is FQGNSA. V gave up 5 bases and J gave up 0 bases, with 7 bases separating them. The CDR3 sequence is CASSAQTNYGYTF. The DNA of the CDR3 is TGTGCCAGCAGCGCACAGACTAACTATGGCTACACCTTC. The full variable domain, with the rest looked up from reference TRBV7-2 and TRBJ1-2, is GAGVSQSPSNKVTEKGKDVELRCDPISGHTALYWYRQSLGQGLEFLIYFQGNSAPDKSGLPSDRFSAERTGGSVSTLTIQRTQQEDSAVYLCASSAQTNYGYTFGSGTRLTVV.

The chain joins TRBV7-2 to TRBJ2-7, with D possibly being TRBD2 (6 bases). The CDR3 contains 15 residues. Germline loops: CDR1 SGHTA, CDR2 FQGNSA. Trimming took off 1 base at V and 2 bases at J, with 12 bases between the two ends. CDR3 sequence: CASSLGASAAYEQYV. DNA for the CDR3: TGTGCCAGCAGCTTAGGGGCTAGCGCAGCCTACGAGCAGTACGTC.

The rearrangement joins TRBV7-2 to TRBJ1-5; D is ambiguous. The CDR3 is 14 residues long. V dropped 1 base and J dropped 1 base, with 5 bases sitting between them. CDR1 and CDR2 from the germline V gene are SGHTA and FQGNSA. CDR3: CASSLGESNQPQHF. The CDR3 bases are TGTGCCAGCAGCTTAGGGGAGAGCAATCAGCCCCAGCATTTT.

V gene TRBV11-2 combines with J gene TRBJ1-4; no clear D. The germline V and J ends were trimmed by 5 bases and 10 bases, with 11 bases remaining between them. Germline CDR1 is SGHAT and CDR2 is FQNNGV. The CDR3 contains 12 residues. The CDR3 region has the DNA TGTGCCAGCAGCCATGGGGAGGTAAAACTGTTTTTT. Encoded protein: CASSHGEVKLFF.

This chain uses TRBV19 with TRBJ2-2, with 7 bases matching TRBD1. V shed 6 bases, J shed 0 bases, and the junction held 4 bases outside the gene matches. The CDR3 sequence is 15 residues long. Germline V gives CDR1 LNHDA, CDR2 SQIVND (reference sequence). The CDR3 DNA reads as TGTGCCAGTAGAAACAGGGGTTCGAACACCGGGGAGCTGTTTTTT. Translated, it gives CASRNRGSNTGELFF.

V gene TRBV1 combines with J gene TRBJ1-1. TRBV1 is reported as a pseudogene. This CDR3 comprises 17 residues. The CDR3 nucleotides are TGCACCAGCAGCCAAGATGAGAGAGCTCCTATGAACACTGAAGCTTTCTTT. Translation gives CTSSQDERAPMNTEAFF.

The V call is TRBV18, the J call TRBJ2-1; TRBD1 might be the D (6 bases). V was cut by 1 base and J by 2 bases, with 6 bases left in between. Per germline, CDR1 KGHSH and CDR2 LQKENI. The length of the CDR3 is 14 residues. The CDR3 DNA follows: TGTGCCAGCTCACCACGGGGGCCCTACAATGAGCAGTTCTTC. Translation: CASSPRGPYNEQFF. Full variable domain (outside the CDR3, taken from reference TRBV18 and TRBJ2-1): NAGVMQNPRHLVRRRGQEARLRCSPMKGHSHVYWYRQLPEEGLKFMVYLQKENIIDESGMPKERFSAEFPKEGPSILRIQQVVRGDSAAYFCASSPRGPYNEQFFGPGTRLTVL.

The table lists this clone with a few counts. This sample also contains other DNA sequences that code for the same CDR3. This sequence joins TRBV3-1 (or the pseudogene TRBV3-2) and TRBJ1-2, with D possibly TRBD1 on 5 matching bases. V was cut by 0 bases and J by 4 bases, with 9 bases left in between. This CDR3 is 14 amino acids long. CDR1 is LGHDT, CDR2 YNNKEL, per germline (reference sequence). CDR3 nucleotide sequence: TGTGCCAGCAGCCAAGATGGGGCAGGCTATGGCTACACCTTC. Protein sequence: CASSQDGAGYGYTF.

V and J are TRBV6-5 and TRBJ1-3; D is possibly TRBD1 (5 bases). Per the germline V gene, CDR1 is MNHEY and CDR2 is SVGAGI. The V end lost 8 bases, the J end lost 0 bases, and 8 bases lay between the germline ends. CDR3 length equals 13 residues. CDR3 DNA: TGTGCCAGCTCACAGGCCTCTGGAAACACCATATATTTT. This gives the protein CASSQASGNTIYF.

This rearrangement joins TRBV5-1 to TRBJ1-1; D may be TRBD1 (5 bases). V lost 4 bases and J 4 bases, leaving 17 bases between the germline ends. The CDR3 is made up of 15 amino acids. Germline CDR1 is SGHRS and CDR2 is YFSETQ. CDR3 nucleotides: TGCGCCAGCAGCCCCTCGGGAGGGGATGCCACTGAAGCTTTCTTT. It encodes CASSPSGGDATEAFF.

The J gene is TRBJ1-2, the V gene TRBV29-1; D not certain. CDR3 length: 10 amino acids. The V gene lost 6 bases and the J gene lost 8 bases, with 10 bases spanning the gap. CDR1 SQVTM and CDR2 ANQGSEA come from the germline V gene. CDR3 loop: CSVDFQGYTF. DNA of the CDR3: TGCAGCGTGGACTTCCAAGGCTACACCTTC.

CDR3 in DNA: TGTGCCAGCAGCTTGGGGACTAGCGGGGGCCCTCAGTCCGGGGAGCTGTTTTTT. Protein sequence: CASSLGTSGGPQSGELFF. The chain uses TRBV5-6 and TRBJ2-2, with TRBD2 matching over 13 bases. V was clipped by 0 bases and J by 6 bases; unmatched bases: 8. Per the germline V gene, CDR1 is SGHDT and CDR2 is YYEEEE. The CDR3 length is 18 residues.

This clone was detected only once. The rearrangement links TRBV30 to TRBJ1-6; 9 bases match TRBD1. J gave up 7 bases and V 3 bases, and 4 bases lay outside the gene matches. The germline gives CDR1 GTSNPN, CDR2 SVGIG (reference sequence). The length of the CDR3 is 14 residues. DNA for the CDR3: TGTGCCTGGAGAAGGGGGACAGGGAATTCACCCCTCCACTTT. It translates to CAWRRGTGNSPLHF.

This chain joins TRBV29-1 and TRBJ1-2, with a weak D call TRBD1 (5 bases). The CDR3 sequence is 14 residues long. The germline V gene has CDR1 SQVTM and CDR2 ANQGSEA. Trimming shortened V by 7 bases and J by 2 bases, and 17 bases separated the two germline ends. The CDR3 nucleotides are TGCAGCGCCCTCCCTAGGGGTGAGAACTATGGCTACACCTTC. It yields the protein CSALPRGENYGYTF.